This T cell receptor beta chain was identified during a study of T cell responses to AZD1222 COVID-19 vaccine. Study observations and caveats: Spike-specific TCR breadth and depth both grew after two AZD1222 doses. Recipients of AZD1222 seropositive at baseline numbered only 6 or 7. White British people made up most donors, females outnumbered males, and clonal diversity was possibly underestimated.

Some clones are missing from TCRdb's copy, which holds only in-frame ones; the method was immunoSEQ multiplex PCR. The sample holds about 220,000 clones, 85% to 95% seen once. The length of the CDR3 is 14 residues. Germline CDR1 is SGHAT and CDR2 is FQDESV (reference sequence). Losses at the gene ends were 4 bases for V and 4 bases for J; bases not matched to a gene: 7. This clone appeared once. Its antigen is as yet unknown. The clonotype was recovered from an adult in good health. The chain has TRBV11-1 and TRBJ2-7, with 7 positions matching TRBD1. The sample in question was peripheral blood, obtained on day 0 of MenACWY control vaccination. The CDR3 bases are TGTGCCAGCAGCTCAGACAGGGCAGGGTACGAGCAGTACTTC. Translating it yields CASSSDRAGYEQYF.